The next 12 T cell receptor beta chains were all read from a single sample in a study of T cells in Graves' hyperthyroidism and ophthalmopathy (dated 2019 in TCRdb). The library was built by means of multiplex PCR. Sequencer: Illumina HiSeq 2000. The TCR beta CDR3 regions were amplified from the RNA transcripts. For the first round of RT-PCR on the TCR CDR3, the HTBI primer set was used together with the Qiagen OneStep RT-PCR kit. TCRdb reprocessing: public reads trimmed at Q25 with fastp, clones called with MiXCR, in-frame beta chains kept. Identical CDR3 proteins give one entry, which carries the most common genes and DNA. This sample has hundreds of thousands of distinct CDR3 sequences in its table, and more than 11% of those were observed once. Jointly, the top ten make up less than 6% of the sample. The sample comprised blood. All receptors come from a young woman with Graves' hyperthyroidism that later progressed to Graves' ophthalmopathy.

The table lists this clonotype with a few counts. The chain has TRBV4-1 and TRBJ2-7; TRBD2 agrees at 8 bases. From germline, CDR1 is MGHRA and CDR2 YSYEKL. The V and J ends lost 4 bases and 2 bases, in that order; junction bases with no gene match: 7. The CDR3 runs to 15 residues. The CDR3 is CASSLRTSNAYEQYF. CDR3 nucleotides: TGCGCCAGCAGCCTTCGGACTAGCAACGCCTACGAGCAGTACTTC.

This clonotype was detected ten times or more. The J gene is TRBJ1-4, the V gene TRBV27; 7 bases are a match to TRBD1. Germline assignment: CDR1 MNHEY and CDR2 SMNVEV (reference sequence). Germline trimming cut 7 bases from V and 10 bases from J; bases unmatched to any gene: 3. This CDR3 is built from 11 residues. The CDR3: CASTGGGKLFF. Here the CDR3 DNA reads TGTGCCAGCACAGGGGGAGGAAAACTGTTTTTT.

This clonotype showed up many times. The chain combines TRBV6-5 with TRBJ2-1, with D possibly called TRBD1 or TRBD2 (6 bases each). The CDR3 runs to 16 residues. The germline V gene encodes CDR1 MNHEY and CDR2 SVGAGI. Between the trimmed V and J ends, which lost 0 bases and 7 bases, there was a span of 16 bases. The CDR3 sequence: CASSYSSGQGGNEQFF. In nucleotides, the CDR3 is TGTGCCAGCAGTTACTCATCGGGACAAGGGGGGAATGAGCAGTTCTTC.

This clonotype was found many times. The rearrangement joins TRBV6-4 to TRBJ1-6, with 8 positions matching TRBD1. CDR3 length equals 14 residues. The J segment lost 10 bases and the V segment lost 5 bases, leaving 7 bases of the junction unmatched. Germline CDR1 MRHNA, CDR2 SNTAGT. Here the CDR3 reads CASSPGQGESPLHF. DNA of the CDR3: TGTGCCAGCAGTCCCGGACAGGGAGAATCACCCCTCCACTTT.

This rearrangement joins TRBV3-1 to TRBJ1-6; maybe TRBD1 (5 bases). The V end lost 1 base, the J end lost 8 bases, and 9 bases lay between the germline ends. Germline CDR1 reads LGHDT; CDR2 reads YNNKEL (reference sequence). The CDR3 consists of 14 residues. For the CDR3, the DNA is TGTGCCAGCAGCCAAGCCGGGACCCATTCACCCCTCCACTTT. Residues: CASSQAGTHSPLHF.

The sample holds many counts of this clonotype. The CDR3 DNA is TGTGCCAGCTCACCTAGTTTCTCCTACGAGCAGTACTTC. It is translated as CASSPSFSYEQYF. The chain uses TRBV18 and TRBJ2-7; D not resolved. The CDR3 runs 13 residues. The V and J ends lost 3 bases and 0 bases respectively, with 6 bases between them. The germline CDR1 and CDR2 sequences are KGHSH and LQKENI.

The genes are TRBV27 and TRBJ2-1; D is perhaps TRBD1 (6 bases). CDR1 is MNHEY and CDR2 is SMNVEV in the germline V gene (reference sequence). This CDR3 is 17 amino acids long. Trimming took off 0 bases at V and 4 bases at J, with 16 bases between the two ends. The CDR3 DNA reads as TGTGCCAGCAGTTTATCGGATTCGGACAGCCTTTACAATGAGCAGTTCTTC. Protein: CASSLSDSDSLYNEQFF.

CDR3 residues: CATSDAGTGIYQPQHF. The CDR3 DNA reads as TGTGCCACCAGTGATGCCGGGACGGGGATCTATCAGCCCCAGCATTTT. The rearrangement uses TRBV24-1 and TRBJ1-5, with D possibly matching TRBD1 (5 bases). V was shortened by 3 bases and J by 5 bases, with 16 bases between the two germline ends. This CDR3 contains 16 residues. Germline values: CDR1 KGHDR, CDR2 SFDVKD.

Points on this clonotype: The junction and the germline gene differ at one end; a read error may be behind it. The rearrangement uses TRBV30 and TRBJ1-2; D call uncertain. The germline gives CDR1 GTSNPN, CDR2 SVGIG (reference sequence). The CDR3 length is 12 residues. CDR3 coding DNA: TGTGCCTGGAGTTGGTCAGACTATGGCTACATCTTC. It translates to CAWSWSDYGYIF.

This clonotype was detected a few times. The chain has TRBV6-1 and TRBJ1-2; TRBD1 is a possible D gene (5 bases). Germline assignment: CDR1 MNHNS and CDR2 SASEGT. This CDR3 has 12 residues. Between the trimmed V and J ends, which lost 8 bases and 2 bases, there was a span of 9 bases. CDR3 DNA sequence: TGTGCCAGCCAGACAGCAAACTATGGCTACACCTTC. Protein sequence: CASQTANYGYTF.

Many counts were recorded for this clonotype. The chain recombines TRBV19 with TRBJ1-5; no definite D call. This CDR3 region has 14 residues. Germline V gene lookup returns CDR1 LNHDA and CDR2 SQIVND (reference sequence). V lost 3 bases and J lost 4, with 10 bases in between. The CDR3 loop reads CASSMARLNQPQHF. For the CDR3, the DNA is TGTGCCAGTAGTATGGCAAGGCTAAATCAGCCCCAGCATTTT.

The chain carries TRBV20-1 and TRBJ2-2; D is unresolved. This CDR3 region has 14 residues. Germline-derived CDR1 and CDR2 are DFQATT and SNEGSKA (reference sequence). V lost 0 bases and J 6 bases, leaving 11 bases between the germline ends. CDR3 sequence: CSAREMGLAGELFF. In DNA, the CDR3 is TGCAGTGCTAGAGAAATGGGTCTTGCCGGGGAGCTGTTTTTT.